This entry lists 32 T cell receptor beta chains sequenced from one sample in a study of cytomegalovirus exposure and HLA in healthy donors. In the PCR, 60 Vbeta and 13 Jbeta primers were used. Profiled with immunoSEQ multiplex PCR; TCRdb holds only in-frame clones, not every one. The sample yields about 130,000 clones, about 80% seen once. Material: PBMCs. All receptors derive from a man aged 25 to 45 in good health and CMV-seronegative.

In its sample, this clone was seen a few times. The chain uses TRBV6-5 and TRBJ2-2; D remains ambiguous. The CDR3 totals 13 residues. Germline lookup yields CDR1 MNHEY and CDR2 SVGAGI. V lost 4 bases, J lost 5 bases, and 8 bases lay in between. The CDR3 spells CASSLRETGELFF. DNA of the CDR3: TGTGCCAGCAGTTTACGAGAAACCGGGGAGCTGTTTTTT.

This clone was detected only a few times. The genes are TRBV5-1 and TRBJ2-2; D not certain. Germline V lookup: CDR1 SGHRS, CDR2 YFSETQ. V lost 4 bases and J 0 bases, leaving 13 bases between the germline ends. There are 16 residues in the CDR3. This chain's CDR3 is CASSLLGYTNTGELFF. As DNA, the CDR3 is TGCGCCAGCAGCCTCCTGGGCTACACGAACACCGGGGAGCTGTTTTTT.

This chain links TRBV11-2 with TRBJ2-5, with 8 bases matching TRBD1. Losses at the gene ends were 2 bases for V and 4 bases for J; bases not matched to a gene: 9. The CDR3 has 16 amino acids. CDR1 SGHAT and CDR2 FQNNGV come from the germline V gene. The CDR3 sequence is CASSLSRGLWGETQYF. CDR3 coding DNA: TGTGCCAGCAGCTTAAGCAGGGGGCTATGGGGAGAGACCCAGTACTTC.

This clone was seen a few times. The chain uses TRBV10-2 and TRBJ1-1; D not resolved. The length of the CDR3 is 16 residues. Per the germline V gene, CDR1 is WSHSY and CDR2 is SAAADI. V lost 0 bases, J lost 6 bases, and 17 bases lay in between. In nucleotides, the CDR3 is TGCGCCAGCAGTGAGTCGATCTCACAGCCAATAGCTGAAGCTTTCTTT. It specifies CASSESISQPIAEAFF.

This clone was seen more than once but under ten times. The rearrangement joins TRBV5-6 to TRBJ1-2; TRBD1 matches 7 bases. CDR3 length equals 17 residues. V dropped 2 bases and J dropped 3; count of bases not matched to a gene: 13. CDR1 is SGHDT, CDR2 YYEEEE, per germline. The CDR3 DNA sequence: TGTGCCAGCAGCTTTATACTTAGGGGGCGAAACGACTATGGCTACACCTTC. As protein: CASSFILRGRNDYGYTF.

The DNA of the CDR3 is TGCACCCCACCCAGGGCGAATTTACCCCAGCATTTT. Translation: CTPPRANLPQHF. V is TRBV29-1 and J is TRBJ1-5, with D possibly matching TRBD1 (5 bases). Looked up from germline, CDR1 is SQVTM and CDR2 is ANQGSEA. The CDR3 loop spans 12 amino acids. Full variable domain (missing parts from reference TRBV29-1 and TRBJ1-5): SAVISQKPSRDICQRGTSLTIQCQVDSQVTMMFWYRQQPGQSLTLIATANQGSEATYESGFVIDKFPISRPNLTFSTLTVSNMSPEDSSIYLCTPPRANLPQHFGDGTRLSIL.

The V gene is TRBV7-6, the J gene TRBJ1-5; 8 bases are a match to TRBD1. Unmatched junction bases numbered 8, after V lost 1 base and J lost 0 bases. This CDR3 is built from 18 residues. CDR1 is SGHVS, CDR2 FNYEAQ, per germline. CDR3 nucleotide sequence: TGTGCCAGCAGCTTAGGGGCAGGGGGCGGCGATAGCAATCAGCCCCAGCATTTT. Translation gives CASSLGAGGGDSNQPQHF.

J is TRBJ1-1 and V is TRBV19, with D possibly matching TRBD1 (5 bases). V was trimmed by 10 bases and J by 1 base, leaving 10 bases between them. The length of the CDR3 is 12 residues. CDR1 is LNHDA and CDR2 is SQIVND in the germline V gene (reference sequence). The CDR3 spells CATSRGNTEAFF. In DNA, the CDR3 is TGTGCCACCTCTAGGGGGAACACTGAAGCTTTCTTT.

V gene TRBV19 combines with J gene TRBJ1-1; D might be TRBD1 (6 bases). The CDR3 contains 13 residues. Trimming pared 7 bases from V and 1 base from J, leaving 10 bases between. Germline-derived CDR1 and CDR2 are LNHDA and SQIVND (reference sequence). Here the CDR3 DNA reads TGTGCCAGTATCGCACAGGGGAACACTGAAGCTTTCTTT. Its protein product is CASIAQGNTEAFF. The full variable domain, in which reference TRBV19 and TRBJ1-1 provide the parts outside the CDR3, is DGGITQSPKYLFRKEGQNVTLSCEQNLNHDAMYWYRQDPGQGLRLIYYSQIVNDFQKGDIAEGYSVSREKKESFPLTVTSAQKNPTAFYLCASIAQGNTEAFFGQGTRLTVV.

V usage is TRBV6-1 and J usage is TRBJ2-3, with 9 bases aligning to TRBD2. After removal of 1 base from V and 4 bases from J, the junction contained 12 bases not matched to a gene. CDR1 and CDR2 from the germline V gene are MNHNS and SASEGT. CDR3 length equals 18 residues. CDR3 nucleotides: TGTGCCAGCAGTGAAGTATTTTATGCGGGAGGGTCGGCAGATACGCAGTATTTT. Translation: CASSEVFYAGGSADTQYF.

This chain connects TRBV5-1 to TRBJ2-1; TRBD2 matches 11 bases. This CDR3 is 16 amino acids long. With 2 bases clipped from V and 7 bases from J, the junction kept 8 bases outside the gene matches. CDR1 and CDR2 (germline): SGHRS, YFSETQ. The CDR3 bases are TGCGCCAGCAGCTTAGATACTAGCGGGGGACGGAATGAGCAGTTCTTC. Protein product: CASSLDTSGGRNEQFF.

The chain links TRBV7-2 to TRBJ1-1; no firm D call. This CDR3 is built from 12 residues. The V end lost 3 bases, the J end lost 8 bases, and 10 bases lay between the germline ends. The germline gives CDR1 SGHTA, CDR2 FQGNSA. The CDR3 nucleotides read TGTGCCAGCAGCTTTCCTGGCAGAGAAGCTTTCTTT. Translating gives CASSFPGREAFF.

The chain joins TRBV6-1 to TRBJ2-5; D is uncertain. Near its end, the DNA agrees better with TRBJ2-7, so the J call may be wrong. The germline V gene has CDR1 MNHNS and CDR2 SASEGT. The CDR3 totals 10 residues. The CDR3 here is CASRDYEQYF. The CDR3 coding sequence is TGTGCCAGCAGAGACTACGAGCAGTACTTC.

The chain has TRBV6-5 and TRBJ2-1; possibly TRBD2 for D (6 bases). V lost 4 bases and J 7 bases, leaving 11 bases between the germline ends. The CDR3 has 13 amino acids. Germline V gene sequence: CDR1 MNHEY, CDR2 SVGAGI. DNA of the CDR3: TGTGCCAGCAGTTTAGCGGTTGGGAATGAGCAGTTCTTC. As protein: CASSLAVGNEQFF.

For the CDR3, the DNA is TGTGCCAGCAGTCCGTTAGCGGGAGGTGGCACCGGGGAGCTGTTTTTT. It encodes CASSPLAGGGTGELFF. The J gene is TRBJ2-2, the V gene TRBV6-4, with 10 bases fitting TRBD2. Germline V lookup: CDR1 MRHNA, CDR2 SNTAGT. CDR3 length: 16 amino acids. V trimming: 5 bases; J trimming: 4 bases; junction bases outside the gene matches: 7.

This chain connects TRBV6-5 to TRBJ2-7; D is unresolved. The length of the CDR3 is 16 residues. Trimming shortened V by 0 bases and J by 1 base, and 13 bases separated the two germline ends. Germline V gene sequence: CDR1 MNHEY, CDR2 SVGAGI. The CDR3 spells CASSYSSGPVSYEQYF. CDR3 DNA: TGTGCCAGCAGTTACTCGAGTGGGCCTGTATCCTACGAGCAGTACTTC.

The genes are TRBV4-1 and TRBJ2-2, with D tentatively TRBD2 (6 bases). V shed 4 bases and J shed 5 bases, with 14 bases lying between them. Germline V gene lookup returns CDR1 MGHRA and CDR2 YSYEKL. The CDR3 is 15 residues long. The CDR3 loop reads CASSRSPGATGELFF. The CDR3 DNA follows: TGCGCCAGCAGCCGATCACCGGGAGCGACCGGGGAGCTGTTTTTT.

This chain joins TRBV7-2 and TRBJ1-1; a weak D match, TRBD1 (6 bases). V was pared by 6 bases and J by 6 bases, with 14 bases between. CDR1 and CDR2 (germline): SGHTA, FQGNSA. The length of the CDR3 is 13 residues. DNA for the CDR3: TGTGCCAGCAGACCAACAGGGTACCCTGAAGCTTTCTTT. As protein: CASRPTGYPEAFF. The whole variable domain, remainder taken from reference TRBV7-2 and TRBJ1-1, is GAGVSQSPSNKVTEKGKDVELRCDPISGHTALYWYRQSLGQGLEFLIYFQGNSAPDKSGLPSDRFSAERTGGSVSTLTIQRTQQEDSAVYLCASRPTGYPEAFFGQGTRLTVV.

The sample holds one count of this clone. This sequence joins TRBV5-5 and TRBJ1-1, with TRBD1 identical over 7 bases. Losses at the gene ends were 3 bases for V and 7 bases for J; bases not matched to a gene: 12. In germline, CDR1 is SGHKS, CDR2 YYEKEE (reference sequence). The CDR3 has 15 residues. In DNA form, the CDR3 reads TGTGCCAGCAGCTCACAGTCTGACAGGGCGCGTGAAGCTTTCTTT. As protein: CASSSQSDRAREAFF.

The chain has TRBV27 and TRBJ2-7, with D perhaps TRBD2 (6 bases). V was trimmed by 3 bases and J by 4 bases, leaving 28 bases between them. In germline, CDR1 is MNHEY, CDR2 SMNVEV (reference sequence). CDR3 size: 19 residues. CDR3 sequence (DNA): TGTGCCAGCAGTTTCCGGGGGTCGGCTGCGGACCGATTTCCTTACGAGCAGTACTTC. Protein: CASSFRGSAADRFPYEQYF.

V is TRBV6-1 and J is TRBJ2-5; D is perhaps TRBD2 (5 bases). The germline CDR1 and CDR2 sequences are MNHNS and SASEGT. V dropped 6 bases and J dropped 2 bases, with 13 bases sitting between them. The CDR3 covers 14 residues. CDR3 amino acids: CASSLQWRQETQYF. In DNA, the CDR3 is TGTGCCAGCAGCCTTCAGTGGAGGCAAGAGACCCAGTACTTC.

This clone appeared a few times. The chain links TRBV5-1 to TRBJ1-1; perhaps TRBD1 as D (5 bases). The CDR3 has 15 amino acids. The V gene's germline CDR1 is SGHRS and CDR2 YFSETQ. V was cut by 0 bases and J by 3 bases, with 12 bases left in between. The CDR3 spells CASSLGPREDTEAFF. The CDR3 nucleotides are TGCGCCAGCAGCTTGGGTCCCAGGGAGGACACTGAAGCTTTCTTT.

The table lists this clone with a few counts. The chain links TRBV27 to TRBJ2-7; D perhaps matches TRBD2 (6 bases). CDR1 MNHEY and CDR2 SMNVEV come from the germline V gene (reference sequence). CDR3 length: 14 amino acids. Between the trimmed V and J ends, which lost 5 bases and 7 bases, there was a span of 18 bases. In DNA, the CDR3 is TGTGCCAGCAGTCCCGGGACTCCGGTAAAGGAGCAGTACTTC. It encodes CASSPGTPVKEQYF.

This clone was seen more than once but under ten times. The genes are TRBV5-6 and TRBJ2-7; 8 bases are a match to TRBD1. Germline loops: CDR1 SGHDT, CDR2 YYEEEE. The CDR3 sequence is 15 residues long. J lost 3 bases, V lost 2 bases, and 7 bases had no gene match. The CDR3 protein is CASSFGGQGHYEQYF. CDR3 coding DNA: TGTGCCAGCAGCTTTGGCGGACAGGGCCACTACGAGCAGTACTTC.

This chain uses TRBV5-4 with TRBJ2-1, with D possibly being TRBD2 (7 bases). This CDR3 contains 16 residues. Trimming took 5 bases from V and 0 from J, leaving 15 bases between them. CDR1 and CDR2 from the germline V gene are SGHNT and YYREEE (reference sequence). DNA of the CDR3: TGTGCCAGCAGTTGGGCGGGGGCGAACTCCTACAATGAGCAGTTCTTC. Encoded protein: CASSWAGANSYNEQFF.

The chain is built from TRBV27 and TRBJ2-7; D is undetermined. Trimming pared 4 bases from V and 2 bases from J, leaving 9 bases between. The CDR3 covers 13 residues. Germline CDR1 is MNHEY and CDR2 is SMNVEV (reference sequence). The CDR3 spells CASSYKNTYEQYF. The CDR3 nucleotides are TGTGCCAGCAGTTATAAGAACACCTACGAGCAGTACTTC.

This chain connects TRBV2 to TRBJ2-5, with TRBD2 identical over 10 bases. The J call may be mistaken, given a closer DNA end match to TRBJ2-7. Germline V gene sequence: CDR1 SNHLY, CDR2 FYNNEI. This CDR3 is 15 amino acids long. CDR3 sequence (DNA): TGTGCCAGCAGTGAAGGGCTAGCGGGAGACCACGAGCAGTACTTC. As protein: CASSEGLAGDHEQYF.

V gene TRBV28 combines with J gene TRBJ2-1, with a possible D match to TRBD2 (5 bases). Trimming removed 6 bases from V and 11 bases from J, with 17 bases in between. CDR1 and CDR2 from the germline V gene are MDHEN and SYDVKM. This CDR3 comprises 13 residues. The CDR3 DNA reads TGTGCCAGCAGGTCCTCGGAGCGGCCACAGCAGTTCTTC. It specifies CASRSSERPQQFF.

The chain employs TRBV20-1 and TRBJ2-1; a weak D match, TRBD2 (6 bases). This CDR3 is built from 11 residues. V shed 2 bases and J shed 15 bases, with 14 bases lying between them. In germline, CDR1 is DFQATT, CDR2 SNEGSKA (reference sequence). CDR3 amino acids: CSARWDSTPFF. The CDR3 region has the DNA TGCAGTGCTAGATGGGACTCCACGCCGTTCTTC.

The gene calls are TRBV5-1 and TRBJ2-3; tentative D call: TRBD1 (6 bases). V lost 3 bases, J lost 5 bases, and 22 bases lay in between. There are 17 residues in the CDR3. The V gene's germline CDR1 is SGHRS and CDR2 YFSETQ. In DNA form, the CDR3 reads TGCGCCAGCAGCTCAACTGCAAGGACAGTAAGGGGAGATACGCAGTATTTT. Translated: CASSSTARTVRGDTQYF.

CDR3 protein: CASSYSGGAMDEQFF. The CDR3 coding sequence is TGTGCCAGCAGTTACTCTGGGGGGGCCATGGATGAGCAGTTCTTC. This rearrangement joins TRBV6-6 to TRBJ2-1; tentative D call: TRBD2 (7 bases). Deletions cut 0 bases from V and 8 bases from J, with 14 bases between. The CDR3 runs 15 residues. The germline V gene has CDR1 MNHNY and CDR2 SVGAGI (reference sequence).

This sequence joins TRBV6-6 and TRBJ2-7; TRBD1 might be the D (6 bases). V dropped 5 bases and J dropped 3 bases, with 14 bases sitting between them. CDR1 is MNHNY and CDR2 is SVGAGI in the germline V gene (reference sequence). This CDR3 spans 14 amino acids. The CDR3 region has the DNA TGTGCCAGCAGTACCGGACAGAGTTTCTACGAGCAGTACTTC. The encoded protein is CASSTGQSFYEQYF.